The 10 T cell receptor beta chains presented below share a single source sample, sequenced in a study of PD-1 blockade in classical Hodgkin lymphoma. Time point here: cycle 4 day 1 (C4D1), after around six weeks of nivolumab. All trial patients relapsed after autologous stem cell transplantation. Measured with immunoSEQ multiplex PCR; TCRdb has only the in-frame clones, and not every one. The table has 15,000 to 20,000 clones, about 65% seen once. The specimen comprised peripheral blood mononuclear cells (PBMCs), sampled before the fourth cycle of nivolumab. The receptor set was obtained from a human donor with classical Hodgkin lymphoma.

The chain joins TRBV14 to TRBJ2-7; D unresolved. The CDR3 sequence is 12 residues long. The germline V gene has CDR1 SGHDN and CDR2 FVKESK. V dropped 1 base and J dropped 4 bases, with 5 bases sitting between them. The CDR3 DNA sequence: TGTGCCAGCAGCCAAGCCCAGTACGAGCAGTACTTC. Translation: CASSQAQYEQYF.

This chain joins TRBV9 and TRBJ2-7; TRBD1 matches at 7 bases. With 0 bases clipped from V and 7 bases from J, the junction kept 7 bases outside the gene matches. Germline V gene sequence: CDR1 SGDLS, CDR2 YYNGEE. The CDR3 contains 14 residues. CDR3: CASSVEGAPQEQYF. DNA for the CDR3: TGTGCCAGCAGCGTAGAGGGGGCCCCTCAGGAGCAGTACTTC.

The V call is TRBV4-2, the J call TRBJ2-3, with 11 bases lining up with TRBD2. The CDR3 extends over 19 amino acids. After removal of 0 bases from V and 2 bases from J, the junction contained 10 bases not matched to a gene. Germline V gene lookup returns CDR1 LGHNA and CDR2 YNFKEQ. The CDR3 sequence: CASSQDWLAGGDYTDTQYF. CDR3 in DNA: TGTGCCAGCAGCCAAGATTGGCTAGCGGGAGGTGATTACACAGATACGCAGTATTTT.

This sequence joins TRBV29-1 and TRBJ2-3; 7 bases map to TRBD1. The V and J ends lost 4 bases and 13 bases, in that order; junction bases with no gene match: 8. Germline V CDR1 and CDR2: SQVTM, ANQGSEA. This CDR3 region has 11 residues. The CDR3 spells CSVVHDRDEYF. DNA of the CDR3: TGCAGCGTTGTCCATGACAGGGACGAGTATTTT.

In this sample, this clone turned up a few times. CDR3 region: CASSLRGAPTYSPLHF. CDR3 coding DNA: TGTGCCAGCAGCTTACGGGGGGCGCCTACGTATTCACCCCTCCACTTT. This sequence joins TRBV7-3 and TRBJ1-6; D possibly corresponds to TRBD1 (6 bases). Germline assignment: CDR1 SGHTA and CDR2 FQGTGA. This CDR3 is built from 16 residues. Trimming took off 2 bases at V and 8 bases at J, with 16 bases between the two ends.

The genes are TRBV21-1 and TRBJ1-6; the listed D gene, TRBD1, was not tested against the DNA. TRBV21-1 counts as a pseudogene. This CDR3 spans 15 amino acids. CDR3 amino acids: CASSKGAGPNSPLHF. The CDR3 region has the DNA TGTGCCAGCAGCAAAGGGGCAGGGCCTAATTCACCCCTCCACTTT.

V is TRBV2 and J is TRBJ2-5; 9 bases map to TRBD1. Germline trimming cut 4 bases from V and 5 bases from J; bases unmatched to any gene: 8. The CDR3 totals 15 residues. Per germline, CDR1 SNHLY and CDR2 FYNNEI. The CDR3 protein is CASSVFWDREETQYF. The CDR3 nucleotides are TGTGCCAGCAGTGTCTTCTGGGACAGGGAGGAGACCCAGTACTTC.

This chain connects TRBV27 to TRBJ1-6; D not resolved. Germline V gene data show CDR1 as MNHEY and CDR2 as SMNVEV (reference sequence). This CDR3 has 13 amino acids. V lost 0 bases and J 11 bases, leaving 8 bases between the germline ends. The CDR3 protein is CASSLSTSAPLHF. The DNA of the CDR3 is TGTGCCAGCAGTTTATCCACGTCCGCACCCCTCCACTTT.

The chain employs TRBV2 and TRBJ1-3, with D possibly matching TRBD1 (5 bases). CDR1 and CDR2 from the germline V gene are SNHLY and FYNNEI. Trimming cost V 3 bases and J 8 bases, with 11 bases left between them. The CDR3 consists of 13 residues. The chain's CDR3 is CASSDTGGYTIYF. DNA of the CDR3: TGTGCCAGCAGTGACACGGGGGGTTACACCATATATTTT.

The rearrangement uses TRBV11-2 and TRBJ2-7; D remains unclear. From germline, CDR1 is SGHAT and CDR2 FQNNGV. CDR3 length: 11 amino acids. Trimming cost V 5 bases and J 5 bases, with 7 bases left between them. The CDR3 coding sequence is TGTGCCAGCAGCCCCCGTCACGAGCAGTACTTC. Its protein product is CASSPRHEQYF.